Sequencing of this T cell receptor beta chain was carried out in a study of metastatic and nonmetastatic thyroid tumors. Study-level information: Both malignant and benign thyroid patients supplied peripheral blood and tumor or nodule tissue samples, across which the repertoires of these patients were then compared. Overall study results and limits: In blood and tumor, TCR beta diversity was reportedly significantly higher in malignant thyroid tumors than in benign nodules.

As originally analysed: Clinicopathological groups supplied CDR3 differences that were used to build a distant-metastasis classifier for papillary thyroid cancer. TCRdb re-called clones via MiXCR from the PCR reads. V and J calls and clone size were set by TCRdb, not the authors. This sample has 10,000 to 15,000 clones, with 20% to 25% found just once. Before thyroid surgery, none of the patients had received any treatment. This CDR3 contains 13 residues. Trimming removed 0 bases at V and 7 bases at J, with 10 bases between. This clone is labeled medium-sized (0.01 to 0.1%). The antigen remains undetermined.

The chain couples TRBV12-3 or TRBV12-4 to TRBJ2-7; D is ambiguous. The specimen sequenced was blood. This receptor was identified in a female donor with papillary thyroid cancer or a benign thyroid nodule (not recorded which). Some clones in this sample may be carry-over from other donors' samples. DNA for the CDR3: TGTGCCAGCAGTTTAGCCGGGCTGAGAGAGCAGTACTTC. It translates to CASSLAGLREQYF.